This entry describes one TCR beta chain. The clone's antigen remains unknown. No clone much larger than this one lies a single base away; base qualities are absent. This specimen's time point label, interpreted: resected brain tissue, or blood drawn just prior to surgery. The surgery cases showing the highest brain T cell transcript signatures were chosen for TCR beta chain sequencing of brain tissue and, when available, of blood. Patients had been treated with at least one anti-epileptic drug before surgery. TCR-sequenced patients were children with drug-resistant epilepsy due to tuberous sclerosis complex, focal cortical dysplasia, Rasmussen encephalitis or hemimegalencephaly. Blood samples were drawn just before the epilepsy surgery. The Monarch genomic DNA purification kit was used to extract bulk genomic DNA from unsorted brain tissue and whole blood. The immunoSEQ assay was applied to genomic DNA to generate the TCR beta chain sequences. The authors' analysis ran thus. CDR3 sequences not starting with the conserved framework cysteine at position 104 were manually removed. To get clonality, the normalized Shannon's Diversity Index was subtracted from one, giving values from 0 (maximal diversity) to 1 (oligoclonal). Differences in the frequency of the same CDR3 between samples, such as brain versus blood, were assessed with chi-squared comparison-of-proportions tests. Public clonotypes were identified by searching immuneACCESS, and similarity to known antiviral clonotypes was assessed with the VDJdb browser. TCRdb holds this immuneACCESS table with in-frame rearrangements only. Some clones are missing; in checked studies, unresolved V genes explain under half, and the rest has no known cause. V, J and clone size are taken as reported in that table, and D and trimming were inferred from the DNA itself. The sample table holds about 80,000 clones, of which about 90% were seen once. The biggest ten clones account for roughly 25% of the sample.

The sample is drawn from a study of brain T cells in children with intractable seizures (dated by TCRdb to the early 2020s). As for the study more broadly: Resected brain tissue from about 50 pediatric epilepsy surgery cases was initially screened for immune gene transcripts with a NanoString immunology panel. Among the roughly twelve selected surgery cases, eight also had pre-surgery blood sequenced, leaving four with brain tissue only.

The full study reports these points: The patients' HCMV serostatus was not known, and viral specificity was inferred solely from CDR3 sequence similarity. Because sequencing depth differed between pre- and post-surgery blood, the absence of clones from the pre-surgery sample may reflect undersampling.

Per the germline V gene, SGHAT is the CDR1 and FQNNGV is the CDR2. Clipping removes 6 bases from V and 11 bases from J, with 5 as the unmatched junction base count. Counted from cysteine to phenylalanine, this CDR3 has 12 amino acids. Only the CDR3 region is kept as DNA, spanning 36 bases read in frame from base 1. This clonotype was obtained from a girl between 2 and 10 years old with Rasmussen encephalitis and intractable seizures. Sequences were derived from peripheral blood, sampled at surgery. The rearranged segments are TRBV11-2 and TRBJ1-1; TRBD1 lines up with 11 middle nucleotides. The CDR3 region reads CASSRTGGTAFF. The DNA sequence is as follows: TGTGCCAGCAGTCGGACAGGGGGCACGGCTTTCTTT.